Sequencing of this T cell receptor beta chain was carried out in a study of post-analysis software for immune sequencing data. Whole-study context: Disease trajectories encompassed relapsing-remitting, secondary progressive and progressive-relapsing multiple sclerosis.

Germline CDR1 is SGHRS and CDR2 is YFSETQ. V was clipped by 0 bases and J by 2 bases, with 9 bases between them. The CDR3 loop spans 15 amino acids. As to this clonotype: Its target is not known.

Whole-study results and caveats: Five TRBV segments, including TRBV5-6, TRBV5-1 and TRBV20-1, were more frequent in patients than controls.

Presence of unique molecular identifiers characterized the TCR beta cDNA libraries. MiXCR, run by TCRdb on the PCR reads, gives a single entry per CDR3 protein. Here the sample spans 350,000 to 500,000 distinct CDR3 sequences, approximately 37% being singletons. The chain employs TRBV5-1 and TRBJ2-1, with unresolved D. Sequencing was performed on blood. The clonotype originates from a girl between 2 and 10 years old with multiple sclerosis. The CDR3 DNA sequence: TGCGCCAGCAGCTTGGTTAGGGTCCCCTACAATGAGCAGTTCTTC. Translated: CASSLVRVPYNEQFF. The entire variable domain, with the rest obtained from reference TRBV5-1 and TRBJ2-1, is as follows: KAGVTQTPRYLIKTRGQQVTLSCSPISGHRSVSWYQQTPGQGLQFLFEYFSETQRNKGNFPGRFSGRQFSNSRSEMNVSTLELGDSALYLCASSLVRVPYNEQFFGPGTRLTVL.